The 12 T cell receptor beta chains presented below share a single source sample, sequenced in a study of shared clonotypes between healthy human individuals. Assay used: immunoSEQ multiplex PCR; TCRdb lists only in-frame clones, some missing. Of approximately 120,000 clones detected, around 65% appear once; the ten largest clones hold 24%. Sequenced material: memory CD8+ T cells sorted from blood. As for subset: CD45RO+ cells pooled with CCR7-negative TemRA cells. The receptor source for this set is a woman aged 25 to 45 in good health.

This chain joins TRBV19 and TRBJ2-2; D gene ambiguous. V lost 3 bases and J 6 bases, leaving 8 bases between the germline ends. CDR3 length: 13 amino acids. The germline V gene encodes CDR1 LNHDA and CDR2 SQIVND (reference sequence). The CDR3 here is CASSIPLPGELFF. The CDR3 nucleotides are TGTGCCAGTAGTATCCCCCTTCCCGGGGAGCTGTTTTTT.

This chain joins TRBV19 and TRBJ1-5, with 11 positions matching TRBD1. There are 15 residues in the CDR3. V trimming: 3 bases; J trimming: 7 bases; junction bases outside the gene matches: 5. Germline V gene data show CDR1 as LNHDA and CDR2 as SQIVND (reference sequence). The CDR3 region has the DNA TGTGCCAGTAGTATTTCAGGACAGGGGGCACAGCCCCAGCATTTT. It translates to CASSISGQGAQPQHF.

The CDR3 DNA reads TGTGCCAGCAGCTTAGACGCCGGGACAGGGGGTTGGCAGCCCCAGCATTTT. Amino acids: CASSLDAGTGGWQPQHF. V gene TRBV7-8 combines with J gene TRBJ1-5; 11 nucleotides agree with TRBD1. This CDR3 contains 17 residues. J gave up 7 bases and V 1 base, and 9 bases lay outside the gene matches. Looked up from germline, CDR1 is SGHVS and CDR2 is FQNEAQ. The full variable domain, completed using reference TRBV7-8 and TRBJ1-5, is GAGVSQSPRYKVAKRGQDVALRCDPISGHVSLFWYQQALGQGPEFLTYFQNEAQLDKSGLPSDRFFAERPEGSVSTLKIQRTQQEDSAVYLCASSLDAGTGGWQPQHFGDGTRLSIL.

CDR3: CASSFDRAPTYEQYF. In nucleotides, the CDR3 is TGTGCCAGCAGTTTCGACAGAGCACCCACCTACGAGCAGTACTTC. V usage is TRBV27 and J usage is TRBJ2-7; a possible D gene is TRBD1 (5 bases). V shed 3 bases and J shed 2 bases, with 14 bases lying between them. The CDR3 is 15 amino acids. From germline, CDR1 is MNHEY and CDR2 SMNVEV (reference sequence).

This sequence joins TRBV25-1 and TRBJ2-5, with D perhaps TRBD2 (5 bases). There are 13 residues in the CDR3. Germline V gene lookup returns CDR1 MGHDK and CDR2 SYGVNS. V lost 8 bases to trimming and J lost 5 bases, with 15 bases between them. The CDR3 DNA sequence: TGTGCCAGCCGCCCGACGGGATATGAGACCCAGTACTTC. Translation gives CASRPTGYETQYF.

The chain employs TRBV4-1 and TRBJ1-1; D is uncertain. The germline gives CDR1 MGHRA, CDR2 YSYEKL. The CDR3 spans 14 residues. The V and J ends lost 6 bases and 5 bases respectively, with 16 bases between them. The DNA of the CDR3 is TGCGCCAGCAGGCCAAGATTAGGACGGACTGAAGCTTTCTTT. This encodes CASRPRLGRTEAFF.

This clone was picked up a small number of times. V is TRBV6-4 and J is TRBJ2-3; 9 bases fit TRBD2. Germline CDR1 and CDR2: MRHNA and SNTAGT. J lost 4 bases, V lost 2 bases, and 7 bases had no gene match. The CDR3 runs 16 residues. In DNA form, the CDR3 reads TGTGCCAGCAGTGACCGACTAGCGGAAGGGGCAGATACGCAGTATTTT. As protein: CASSDRLAEGADTQYF.

The V gene is TRBV5-1, the J gene TRBJ2-3; 15 bases are a match to TRBD2. V lost 2 bases to trimming and J lost 7 bases; unmatched junction nucleotides: 8. The germline gives CDR1 SGHRS, CDR2 YFSETQ. This CDR3 contains 17 residues. In nucleotides, the CDR3 is TGCGCCAGCAGCTTCCTCGGGACTAGCGGGAGGAGACATACGCAGTATTTT. Translation: CASSFLGTSGRRHTQYF. Supplemented by reference TRBV5-1 and TRBJ2-3, the full variable domain reads KAGVTQTPRYLIKTRGQQVTLSCSPISGHRSVSWYQQTPGQGLQFLFEYFSETQRNKGNFPGRFSGRQFSNSRSEMNVSTLELGDSALYLCASSFLGTSGRRHTQYFGPGTRLTVL.

This clone has at least ten counts. This rearrangement joins TRBV6-4 to TRBJ2-3; TRBD2 matches at 9 bases. The trim removed 4 bases at V and 4 bases at J, leaving 6 bases unmatched. Germline CDR1 reads MRHNA; CDR2 reads SNTAGT. The CDR3 length is 15 residues. This CDR3 is CASSVTLAGSDTQYF. The CDR3 bases are TGTGCCAGCAGTGTAACCCTAGCGGGATCAGATACGCAGTATTTT.

The chain has TRBV5-1 and TRBJ1-1; D may be TRBD1 (5 bases). The CDR3 is made up of 14 amino acids. The ends were cut back, 3 bases at V and 5 bases at J, with 14 bases in the middle. Germline V gene sequence: CDR1 SGHRS, CDR2 YFSETQ. This CDR3 is CASSSGSGVTEAFF. The CDR3 nucleotides are TGCGCCAGCAGCTCAGGATCGGGGGTTACTGAAGCTTTCTTT.

V is TRBV11-2 and J is TRBJ2-3, with a possible D match to TRBD1 (5 bases). Trimming removed 8 bases from V and 3 bases from J, with 12 bases in between. This CDR3 has 13 amino acids. Germline V gene data show CDR1 as SGHAT and CDR2 as FQNNGV. CDR3 residues: CASLRSGTDTQYF. The CDR3 region has the DNA TGTGCCAGCCTAAGGTCAGGGACAGATACGCAGTATTTT.

The chain links TRBV6-1 to TRBJ2-1; 9 bases map to TRBD2. V was pared by 6 bases and J by 6 bases, with 9 bases of the junction left unmatched. From germline, CDR1 is MNHNS and CDR2 SASEGT. CDR3 length equals 15 residues. CDR3 protein: CASRRLAEPSNEQFF. The CDR3 DNA is TGTGCCAGCAGGAGACTAGCGGAGCCTTCCAATGAGCAGTTCTTC.